This T cell receptor beta chain appears in the sequencing data of a study of blood T cell repertoires in COVID-19. Study context: Samples taken during acute and convalescent COVID-19 were collected in the United States, Italy and Spain. Nucleic acid was either cDNA or gDNA, and it came from T cells, B-cell-depleted T cells, or PBMCs.

Only in-frame clones appear in the TCRdb table, and some are missing; sequencing was by immunoSEQ multiplex PCR. The profile shows roughly 200,000 clones, roughly 85% of them singletons. Germline CDR1 is SGHRS and CDR2 is YFSETQ. The CDR3 loop spans 15 amino acids. The V and J ends lost 1 base and 3 bases respectively, with 14 bases between them. The source material was peripheral blood. The chain carries TRBV5-1 and TRBJ2-7; possibly TRBD2 for D (6 bases). The clonotype comes from an elderly woman with acute or convalescent COVID-19. CDR3 residues: CASSLIPEGFYEQYF. For the CDR3, the DNA is TGCGCCAGCAGCTTGATACCGGAGGGCTTCTACGAGCAGTACTTC.